This T cell receptor beta chain was sequenced during a study of T cells of healthy individuals. This clonotype was observed a handful of times. TCRdb redid the calling of the 5' RACE reads with MiXCR, one entry per CDR3 protein. The sample lists about 57,000 distinct CDR3 sequences, 16% occurring once. The CDR3 covers 15 residues. Germline CDR1 and CDR2: LNHNV and YYDKDF (reference sequence). V lost 0 bases and J 2 bases, leaving 8 bases between the germline ends. The rearrangement joins TRBV15 to TRBJ2-4; D remains ambiguous. The receptor's source is a human donor in good health. Written as DNA, the CDR3 is TGTGCCACCAGCAGAGAGAAGGTCTCCAAAAACATTCAGTACTTC. Amino acids: CATSREKVSKNIQYF.